These 5 T cell receptor beta chains were all obtained from the same sample, sequenced in a study of control samples from healthy donors and cancer patients. Here immunoSEQ multiplex PCR was the method, and the copy in TCRdb shows in-frame clones only, minus some. The sample shows 190,000 or so clones, 85% to 95% of them seen only once. The sequenced sample was blood. Receptor source: a man between 18 and 29 years old in good health.

As DNA, the CDR3 is TGTGCCAGCAGCCAAGATGTTGGCTGGGAAAACACCGGGGAGCTGTTTTTT. Its translation is CASSQDVGWENTGELFF. This rearrangement joins TRBV14 to TRBJ2-2; D not resolved. V was pared by 0 bases and J by 2 bases, with 13 bases between. Germline V lookup: CDR1 SGHDN, CDR2 FVKESK. This CDR3 is 17 amino acids long.

This chain uses TRBV19 with TRBJ1-5, with D possibly being TRBD1 (5 bases). This CDR3 is 15 amino acids long. V gave up 3 bases and J gave up 5 bases, with 14 bases separating them. The germline gives CDR1 LNHDA, CDR2 SQIVND (reference sequence). CDR3 protein: CASSMTGQGDQPQHF. The CDR3 nucleotides are TGTGCCAGTAGTATGACGGGGCAAGGCGATCAGCCCCAGCATTTT.

This clone has only one observation. The chain carries TRBV6-5 and TRBJ2-7, with TRBD2 matching 7 bases. From germline, CDR1 is MNHEY and CDR2 SVGAGI. The CDR3 has 14 residues. The ends lost 7 bases at V and 0 bases at J; junction bases unmatched: 6. CDR3 in DNA: TGTGCCAGCACCGCGGGGGTGCACTCCTACGAGCAGTACTTC. It specifies CASTAGVHSYEQYF.

V and J are TRBV28 and TRBJ2-7; TRBD1 matches at 12 bases. Germline CDR1 is MDHEN and CDR2 is SYDVKM. The CDR3 extends over 15 amino acids. With 6 bases clipped from V and 7 bases from J, the junction kept 10 bases outside the gene matches. The CDR3 region is CASRRPGQGAGEQYF. The CDR3, as DNA: TGTGCCAGCAGACGGCCGGGACAGGGGGCCGGTGAGCAGTACTTC. Together with reference TRBV28 and TRBJ2-7, the CDR3 gives the full variable domain: DVKVTQSSRYLVKRTGEKVFLECVQDMDHENMFWYRQDPGLGLRLIYFSYDVKMKEKGDIPEGYSVSREKKERFSLILESASTNQTSMYLCASRRPGQGAGEQYFGPGTRLTVT.

The gene calls are TRBV7-8 and TRBJ1-1; D gene ambiguous. CDR3 length equals 13 residues. Germline values: CDR1 SGHVS, CDR2 FQNEAQ. Trimming pared 2 bases from V and 0 bases from J, leaving 4 bases between. CDR3 nucleotide sequence: TGTGCCAGCAGCTTAAGGCTGAACACTGAAGCTTTCTTT. Protein product: CASSLRLNTEAFF.